The clone carrying this T cell receptor beta chain was recorded a few times. Its antigen is not identified. For every donor, a draw yielded ten milliliters of peripheral blood. The CDR3 consists of 16 residues. Trimming left V 8 bases short and J 1 base short, with 15 bases between. The sample originates from a study of blood T cells in healthy people across ages. Study outcomes and limitations: Higher diversity and more naive CD4+ cells were features of long-lived donors, compared to aged donors.

The use of a sample-barcoded 5' primer and a J-beta primer mix characterized a second PCR of roughly 6 to 11 cycles. A single record per CDR3 protein comes from TCRdb applying MiXCR to the 5' RACE reads. The sample lists about 1.4 million distinct CDR3 sequences; 59% were seen once. The clonotype originates from a man younger than 30 in good health. V and J are TRBV12-3 or TRBV12-4 and TRBJ2-6; weak D call: TRBD2 (5 bases). The sequenced sample was blood. The CDR3 is CASGSRGISGANVLTF. CDR3 DNA sequence: TGTGCCAGCGGGAGTAGAGGGATTTCTGGGGCCAACGTCCTGACTTTC.